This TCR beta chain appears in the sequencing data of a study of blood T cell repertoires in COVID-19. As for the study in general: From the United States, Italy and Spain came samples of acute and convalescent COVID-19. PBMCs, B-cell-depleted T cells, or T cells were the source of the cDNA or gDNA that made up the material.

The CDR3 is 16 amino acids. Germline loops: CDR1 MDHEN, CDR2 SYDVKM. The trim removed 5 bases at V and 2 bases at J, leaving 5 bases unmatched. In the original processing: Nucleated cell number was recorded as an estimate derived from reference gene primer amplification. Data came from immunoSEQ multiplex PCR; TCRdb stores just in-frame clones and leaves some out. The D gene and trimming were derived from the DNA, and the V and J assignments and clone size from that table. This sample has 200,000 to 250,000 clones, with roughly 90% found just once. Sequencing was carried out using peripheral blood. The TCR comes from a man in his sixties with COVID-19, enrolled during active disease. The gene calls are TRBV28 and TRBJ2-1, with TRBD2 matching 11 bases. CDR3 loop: CASSVTSGTTYNEQFF. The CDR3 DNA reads TGTGCCAGCAGTGTGACTAGCGGGACCACCTACAATGAGCAGTTCTTC.